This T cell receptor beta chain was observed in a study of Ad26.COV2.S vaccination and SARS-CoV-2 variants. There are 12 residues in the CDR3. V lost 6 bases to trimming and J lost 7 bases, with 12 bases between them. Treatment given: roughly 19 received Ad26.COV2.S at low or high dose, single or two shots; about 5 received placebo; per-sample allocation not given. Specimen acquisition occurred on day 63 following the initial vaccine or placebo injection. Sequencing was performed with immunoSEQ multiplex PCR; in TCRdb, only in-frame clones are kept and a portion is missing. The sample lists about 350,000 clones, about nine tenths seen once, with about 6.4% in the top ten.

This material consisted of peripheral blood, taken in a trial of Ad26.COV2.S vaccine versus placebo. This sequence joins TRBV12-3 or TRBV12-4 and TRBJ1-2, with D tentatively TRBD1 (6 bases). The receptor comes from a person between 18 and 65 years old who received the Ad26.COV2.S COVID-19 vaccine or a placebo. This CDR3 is CASRTGRSGYTF. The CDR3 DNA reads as TGTGCCAGCAGAACAGGGAGAAGTGGCTACACCTTC.